A single sample is the source of the 24 T cell receptor beta chains below, sequenced in a study of cytomegalovirus exposure and HLA in healthy donors. Both 60 Vbeta primers and 13 Jbeta primers went into the PCR. The repertoire was sequenced with immunoSEQ multiplex PCR; TCRdb's copy has only in-frame clones and lacks some. The sample lists roughly 180,000 clones, around 80% occurring once. Material for sequencing was PBMCs. The receptors come from a woman between 18 and 29 years old in good health and CMV-seronegative.

This chain uses TRBV4-2 with TRBJ1-4, with 7 bases matching TRBD1. Trimming cost V 3 bases and J 7 bases; bases outside gene matches: 8. CDR3 length equals 15 residues. Germline loops: CDR1 LGHNA, CDR2 YNFKEQ. The CDR3 DNA follows: TGTGCCAGCAGCCAGGAACAGGGGCCGGGTGAAAAACTGTTTTTT. It encodes CASSQEQGPGEKLFF.

This clone was counted between two and nine times. The DNA for the CDR3 is TGTGCCAGCAGCTTGGTTTCCAGGGGAGAGCAGTTCTTC. Its protein is CASSLVSRGEQFF. The V and J genes are TRBV5-6 and TRBJ2-1; TRBD1 is a possible D gene (6 bases). The germline CDR1 and CDR2 sequences are SGHDT and YYEEEE. The CDR3 contains 13 residues. V was clipped by 0 bases and J by 10 bases, with 11 bases between them.

The J gene is TRBJ2-3, the V gene TRBV27; D is unresolved. Germline values: CDR1 MNHEY, CDR2 SMNVEV (reference sequence). Between the trimmed V and J ends, which lost 4 bases and 5 bases, there was a span of 10 bases. The CDR3 extends over 13 amino acids. CDR3: CASSSPVGDTQYF. CDR3 bases: TGTGCCAGCAGTTCCCCCGTCGGAGATACGCAGTATTTT.

DNA of the CDR3: TGTGCCATCAGTGAAGGGTCTGCGGGAGGGAACTACGAGCAGTACTTC. It encodes CAISEGSAGGNYEQYF. The rearrangement links TRBV10-3 to TRBJ2-7, with 9 bases aligning to TRBD2. The CDR3 is made up of 16 amino acids. Germline assignment: CDR1 ENHRY and CDR2 SYGVKD. V lost 3 bases to trimming and J lost 3 bases; unmatched junction nucleotides: 9.

The chain uses TRBV6-6 and TRBJ1-5; D gene uncertain. Germline lookup yields CDR1 MNHNY and CDR2 SVGAGI (reference sequence). The length of the CDR3 is 15 residues. V lost 6 bases and J 2 bases, leaving 14 bases between the germline ends. The CDR3 loop reads CASSRGLGGNQPQHF. CDR3 nucleotide sequence: TGTGCCAGCAGCCGGGGTCTCGGTGGCAATCAGCCCCAGCATTTT.

This chain joins TRBV19 and TRBJ1-1, with TRBD1 matching over 9 bases. With V trimmed by 10 bases and J by 5 bases, 5 bases remained unmatched. CDR3 length equals 12 residues. The V gene's germline CDR1 is LNHDA and CDR2 SQIVND (reference sequence). The CDR3 nucleotides read TGTGCCACCCTGGGACAGGGTACTGAAGCTTTCTTT. Amino acids: CATLGQGTEAFF.

V gene TRBV11-2 combines with J gene TRBJ2-1, with 9 bases aligning to TRBD2. The CDR3 contains 17 residues. Germline trimming cut 1 base from V and 4 bases from J; bases unmatched to any gene: 8. In germline, CDR1 is SGHAT, CDR2 FQNNGV. This chain's CDR3 is CASSLVIAGVGYNEQFF. Written as DNA, the CDR3 is TGTGCCAGCAGCTTAGTAATAGCGGGAGTGGGATACAATGAGCAGTTCTTC.

In this sample, this clone turned up a few times. Other DNA variants within this sample encode the same CDR3. The rearrangement links TRBV27 to TRBJ2-7; possible D gene TRBD1, 5 bases. The CDR3 is made up of 15 amino acids. V lost 3 bases and J 2 bases, leaving 14 bases between the germline ends. CDR1 is MNHEY and CDR2 is SMNVEV in the germline V gene (reference sequence). CDR3 DNA sequence: TGTGCCAGCAGTTTTGGGGCAGGGTCGACCTACGAGCAGTACTTC. The encoded protein is CASSFGAGSTYEQYF.

This CDR3 is CASSLERTGGTNYGYTF. DNA for the CDR3: TGTGCCAGCAGCTTGGAGAGGACAGGCGGAACTAACTATGGCTACACCTTC. The chain couples TRBV5-4 to TRBJ1-2; 7 bases agree with TRBD1. Germline V CDR1 and CDR2: SGHNT, YYREEE (reference sequence). The CDR3 is 17 amino acids. Trimming took 0 bases from V and 0 from J; bases not matched to a gene: 8.

The rearrangement joins TRBV2 to TRBJ2-7, with D possibly being TRBD1 (5 bases). V was clipped by 1 base and J by 5 bases, with 12 bases between them. The germline V gene encodes CDR1 SNHLY and CDR2 FYNNEI. The CDR3 spans 14 residues. The CDR3 loop is CASSEERQLHEQYF. The DNA for the CDR3 is TGTGCCAGCAGTGAAGAGCGACAGCTTCACGAGCAGTACTTC.

J is TRBJ2-5 and V is TRBV28; tentative D call: TRBD1 (6 bases). This CDR3 contains 13 residues. The germline V gene encodes CDR1 MDHEN and CDR2 SYDVKM. Trimming pared 4 bases from V and 5 bases from J, leaving 11 bases between. CDR3 bases: TGTGCCAGCAGTTCCAGGGGCTTGGAGACCCAGTACTTC. Amino acids: CASSSRGLETQYF.

The chain combines TRBV11-2 with TRBJ2-2; TRBD2 aligns across 9 bases. Germline assignment: CDR1 SGHAT and CDR2 FQNNGV. V lost 0 bases and J lost 5; bases outside the gene matches: 10. The CDR3 covers 18 residues. The CDR3: CASSLESGLAGWTGELFF. The CDR3 DNA reads as TGTGCCAGCAGCTTAGAAAGCGGCCTAGCGGGGTGGACCGGGGAGCTGTTTTTT.

This clone has only a few counts. The chain carries TRBV9 and TRBJ1-2; no definite D call. Per the germline V gene, CDR1 is SGDLS and CDR2 is YYNGEE. V lost 4 bases and J 8 bases, leaving 12 bases between the germline ends. CDR3 length equals 12 residues. The CDR3 DNA reads as TGTGCCAGCAGCTCGAACGGGGTAGGCTACACCTTC. This translates into CASSSNGVGYTF.

CDR3 region: CASSRAGGPGETQYF. The CDR3 nucleotides are TGTGCCAGTAGTAGAGCGGGAGGGCCGGGGGAGACCCAGTACTTC. V usage is TRBV19 and J usage is TRBJ2-5, with 10 bases that match TRBD2. J gave up 5 bases and V 4 bases, and 7 bases lay outside the gene matches. This CDR3 has 15 residues. Germline CDR1 LNHDA, CDR2 SQIVND (reference sequence).

This clone was seen only once. V usage is TRBV5-1 and J usage is TRBJ1-6; 7 nucleotides align to TRBD1. Unmatched junction bases numbered 2, after V lost 0 bases and J lost 5 bases. Germline V CDR1 and CDR2: SGHRS, YFSETQ. The CDR3 is made up of 15 amino acids. CDR3 sequence reads: CASSLEGQNNSPLHF. In DNA form, the CDR3 reads TGCGCCAGCAGCTTGGAGGGACAGAATAATTCACCCCTCCACTTT.

To note about this clone: No DNA is shown, since the ends of the CDR3 on it are uncertain; the CDR3 is the one TCRdb lists. The chain uses TRBV19 and TRBJ2-6; the table gives TRBD1 as D, unverified against the DNA. From its first to its last residue, the CDR3 has 14 amino acids. Germline loops: CDR1 LNHDA, CDR2 SQIVND (reference sequence). The CDR3 loop reads CASRVGYGANVLTF.

The chain recombines TRBV4-1 with TRBJ2-3; D is uncertain. This CDR3 has 14 amino acids. The germline V and J ends were trimmed by 0 bases and 4 bases, with 8 bases remaining between them. Germline-derived CDR1 and CDR2 are MGHRA and YSYEKL. The CDR3 DNA is TGCGCCAGCAGCCAAGAACCCCTAGCAGATACGCAGTATTTT. As protein: CASSQEPLADTQYF.

This clone has a handful of counts. V usage is TRBV5-1 and J usage is TRBJ2-5; perhaps TRBD1 as D (5 bases). Germline V CDR1 and CDR2: SGHRS, YFSETQ. The CDR3 covers 13 residues. V was clipped by 4 bases and J by 1 base, with 8 bases between them. CDR3 protein: CASSQDTQETQYF. DNA for the CDR3: TGCGCCAGCAGCCAGGACACCCAAGAGACCCAGTACTTC.

The CDR3 sequence: CASSYWEGRKNQPQHF. CDR3 nucleotide sequence: TGTGCCAGCAGTTACTGGGAGGGGCGGAAGAATCAGCCCCAGCATTTT. The chain is built from TRBV6-6 and TRBJ1-5; D perhaps matches TRBD1 (5 bases). V shed 1 base and J shed 4 bases, with 14 bases lying between them. The germline V gene has CDR1 MNHNY and CDR2 SVGAGI (reference sequence). This CDR3 is 16 amino acids long.

V gene TRBV2 combines with J gene TRBJ2-7, with D tentatively TRBD2 (5 bases). The CDR3 contains 11 residues. The V gene's germline CDR1 is SNHLY and CDR2 FYNNEI. Trimming took off 6 bases at V and 7 bases at J, with 10 bases between the two ends. The CDR3 loop is CASRRGSEQYF. In nucleotides, the CDR3 is TGTGCCAGCAGAAGAGGGTCAGAGCAGTACTTC.

The chain recombines TRBV19 with TRBJ1-3; 8 positions match TRBD1. V lost 6 bases to trimming and J lost 2 bases; unmatched junction nucleotides: 6. CDR3 length equals 15 residues. Germline CDR1 LNHDA, CDR2 SQIVND (reference sequence). The CDR3 sequence: CASSPLQGAGNTIYF. The CDR3 nucleotides are TGTGCCAGTAGCCCTCTACAGGGGGCTGGAAACACCATATATTTT.

This sequence joins TRBV28 and TRBJ2-5; D call uncertain. V was trimmed by 4 bases and J by 6 bases, leaving 15 bases between them. The V gene's germline CDR1 is MDHEN and CDR2 SYDVKM. The length of the CDR3 is 14 residues. This chain's CDR3 is CASSSSPVVKTQYF. CDR3 sequence (DNA): TGTGCCAGCAGTTCAAGTCCGGTCGTGAAGACCCAGTACTTC.

The V call is TRBV4-3, the J call TRBJ2-1; 7 bases match TRBD2. J gave up 6 bases and V 3 bases, and 2 bases lay outside the gene matches. The CDR3 length is 13 residues. Germline V CDR1 and CDR2: LGHNA, YSLEER. The CDR3 DNA reads TGCGCCAGCAGCCACGGACTAGTCAATGAGCAGTTCTTC. This codes for CASSHGLVNEQFF.

The V call is TRBV11-2, the J call TRBJ2-3; D might be TRBD2 (5 bases). V shed 6 bases and J shed 3 bases, with 16 bases lying between them. Germline CDR1 SGHAT, CDR2 FQNNGV. The CDR3 extends over 15 amino acids. The CDR3 bases are TGTGCCAGCAGTTCGGGCTCCCGGGGAACAGATACGCAGTATTTT. This codes for CASSSGSRGTDTQYF.